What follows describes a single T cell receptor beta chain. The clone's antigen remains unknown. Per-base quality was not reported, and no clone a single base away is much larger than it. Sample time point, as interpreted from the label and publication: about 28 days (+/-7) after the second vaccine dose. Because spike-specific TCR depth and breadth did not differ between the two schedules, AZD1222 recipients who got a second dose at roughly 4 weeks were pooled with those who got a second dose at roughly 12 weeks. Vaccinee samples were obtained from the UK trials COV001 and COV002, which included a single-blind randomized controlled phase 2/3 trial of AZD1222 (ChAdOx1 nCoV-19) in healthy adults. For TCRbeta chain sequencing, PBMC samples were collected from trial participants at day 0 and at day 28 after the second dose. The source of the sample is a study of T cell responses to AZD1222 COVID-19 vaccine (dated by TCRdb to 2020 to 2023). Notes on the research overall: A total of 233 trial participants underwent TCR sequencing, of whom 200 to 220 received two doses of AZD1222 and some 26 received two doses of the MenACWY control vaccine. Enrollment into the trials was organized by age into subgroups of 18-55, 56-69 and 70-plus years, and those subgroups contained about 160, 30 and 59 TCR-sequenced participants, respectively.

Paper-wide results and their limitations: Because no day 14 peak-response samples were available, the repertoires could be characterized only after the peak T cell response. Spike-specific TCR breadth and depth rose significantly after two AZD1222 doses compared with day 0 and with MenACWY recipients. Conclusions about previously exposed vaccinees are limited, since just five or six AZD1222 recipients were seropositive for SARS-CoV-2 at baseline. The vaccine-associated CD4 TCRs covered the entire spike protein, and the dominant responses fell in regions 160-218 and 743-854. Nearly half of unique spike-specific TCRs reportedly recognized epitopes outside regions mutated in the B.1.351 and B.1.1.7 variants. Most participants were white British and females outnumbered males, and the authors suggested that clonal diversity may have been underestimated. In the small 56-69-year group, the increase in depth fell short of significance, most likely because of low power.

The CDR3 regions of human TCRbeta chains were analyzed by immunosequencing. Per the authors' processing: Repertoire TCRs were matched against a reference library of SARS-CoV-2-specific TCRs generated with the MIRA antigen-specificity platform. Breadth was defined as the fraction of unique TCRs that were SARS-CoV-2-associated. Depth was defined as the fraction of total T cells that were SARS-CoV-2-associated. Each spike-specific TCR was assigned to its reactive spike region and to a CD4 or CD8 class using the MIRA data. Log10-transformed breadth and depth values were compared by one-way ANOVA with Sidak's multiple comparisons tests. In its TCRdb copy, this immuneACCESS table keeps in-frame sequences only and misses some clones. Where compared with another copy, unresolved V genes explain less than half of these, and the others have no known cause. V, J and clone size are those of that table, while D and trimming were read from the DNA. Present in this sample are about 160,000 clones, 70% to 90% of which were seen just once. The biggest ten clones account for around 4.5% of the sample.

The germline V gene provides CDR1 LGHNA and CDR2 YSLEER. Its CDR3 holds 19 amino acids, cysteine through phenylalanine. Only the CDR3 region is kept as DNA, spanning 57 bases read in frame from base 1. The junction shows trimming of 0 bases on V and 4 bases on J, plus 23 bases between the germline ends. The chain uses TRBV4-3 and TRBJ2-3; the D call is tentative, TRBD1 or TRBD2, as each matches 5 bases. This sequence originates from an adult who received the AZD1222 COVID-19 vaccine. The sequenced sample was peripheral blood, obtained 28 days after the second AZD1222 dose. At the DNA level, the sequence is TGCGCCAGCAGCCAAGAAGTCAGCCGGCTAGGTCGGGACCCAGATACGCAGTATTTT. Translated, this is CASSQEVSRLGRDPDTQYF.